This paragraph covers one T cell receptor (beta chain) sequence. A multiplex PCR was run with 60 Vbeta primers and 13 Jbeta primers. The repertoire was sequenced with immunoSEQ multiplex PCR; TCRdb's copy has only in-frame clones and lacks some. The table has some 100,000 clones, about 80% seen once. There are 15 residues in the CDR3. CDR1 MNHEY and CDR2 SMNVEV come from the germline V gene (reference sequence). Trimming took off 4 bases at V and 7 bases at J, with 19 bases between the two ends. This sample was included in a study of cytomegalovirus exposure and HLA in healthy donors. The sequenced sample was PBMCs. This TCR came from a man between 40 and 49 years old in good health and CMV-seronegative. The J gene is TRBJ1-2, the V gene TRBV27; D possibly corresponds to TRBD1 (6 bases). Here the CDR3 reads CASSSLEQGKSGYTF. The DNA of the CDR3 is TGTGCCAGCAGTTCCCTGGAACAGGGAAAGAGTGGCTACACCTTC.